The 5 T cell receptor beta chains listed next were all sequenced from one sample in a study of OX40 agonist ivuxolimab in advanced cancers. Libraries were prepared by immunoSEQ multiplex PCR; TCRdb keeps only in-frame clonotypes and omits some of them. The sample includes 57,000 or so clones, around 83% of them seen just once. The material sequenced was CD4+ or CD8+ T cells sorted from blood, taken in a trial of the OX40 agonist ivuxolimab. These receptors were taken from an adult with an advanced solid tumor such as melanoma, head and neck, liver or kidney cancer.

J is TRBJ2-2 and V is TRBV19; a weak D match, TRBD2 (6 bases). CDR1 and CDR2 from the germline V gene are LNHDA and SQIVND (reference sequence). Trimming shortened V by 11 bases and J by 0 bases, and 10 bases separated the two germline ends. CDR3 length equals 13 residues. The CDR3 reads CAARGTNTGELFF. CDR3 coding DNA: TGTGCCGCACGGGGGACGAACACCGGGGAGCTGTTTTTT.

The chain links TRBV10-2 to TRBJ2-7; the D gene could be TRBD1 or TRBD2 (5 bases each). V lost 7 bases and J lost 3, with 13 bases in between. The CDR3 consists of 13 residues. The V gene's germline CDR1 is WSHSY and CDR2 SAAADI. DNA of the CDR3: TGCGCCAGCACCCCGGGACCCCTCTACGAGCAGTACTTC. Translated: CASTPGPLYEQYF.

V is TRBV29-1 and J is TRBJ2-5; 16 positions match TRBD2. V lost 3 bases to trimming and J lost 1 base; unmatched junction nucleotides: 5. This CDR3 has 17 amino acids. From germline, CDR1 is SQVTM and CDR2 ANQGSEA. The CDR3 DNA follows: TGCAGCGTTGAGCCGGGACTAGCGGGGGGGCCCCAAGAGACCCAGTACTTC. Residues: CSVEPGLAGGPQETQYF.

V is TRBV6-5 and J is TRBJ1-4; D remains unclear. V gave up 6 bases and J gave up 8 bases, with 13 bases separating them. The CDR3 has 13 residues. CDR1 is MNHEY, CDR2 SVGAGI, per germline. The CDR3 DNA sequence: TGTGCCAGCAGACAGCCCGGGAGGGAAAAACTGTTTTTT. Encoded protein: CASRQPGREKLFF.

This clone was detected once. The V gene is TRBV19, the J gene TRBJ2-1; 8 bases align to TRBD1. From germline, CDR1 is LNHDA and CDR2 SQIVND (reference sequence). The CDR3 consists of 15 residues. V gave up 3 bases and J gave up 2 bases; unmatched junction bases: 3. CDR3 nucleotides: TGTGCCAGTAGTATCGGCAGGGGGCCCTACAATGAGCAGTTCTTC. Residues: CASSIGRGPYNEQFF.